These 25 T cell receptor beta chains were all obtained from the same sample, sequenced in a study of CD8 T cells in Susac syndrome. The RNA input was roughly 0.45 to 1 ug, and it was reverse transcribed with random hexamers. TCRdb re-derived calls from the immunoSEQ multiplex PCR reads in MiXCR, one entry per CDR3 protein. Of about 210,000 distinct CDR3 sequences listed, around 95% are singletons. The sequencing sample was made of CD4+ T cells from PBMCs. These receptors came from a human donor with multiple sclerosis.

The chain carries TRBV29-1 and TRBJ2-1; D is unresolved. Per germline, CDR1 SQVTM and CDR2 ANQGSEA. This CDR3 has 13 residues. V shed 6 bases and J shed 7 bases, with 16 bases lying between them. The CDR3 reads CSVHTTARNEQFF. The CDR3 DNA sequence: TGCAGCGTGCATACCACGGCGAGGAATGAGCAGTTCTTC.

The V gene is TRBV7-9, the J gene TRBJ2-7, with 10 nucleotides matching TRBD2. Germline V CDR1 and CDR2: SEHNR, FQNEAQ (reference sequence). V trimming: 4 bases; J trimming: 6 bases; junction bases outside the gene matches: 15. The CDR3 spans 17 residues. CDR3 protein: CASSSPPPAGGRREQYF. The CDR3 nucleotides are TGTGCCAGCAGCTCCCCTCCTCCAGCGGGGGGGCGCCGCGAGCAGTACTTC. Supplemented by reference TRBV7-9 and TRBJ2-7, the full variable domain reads DTGVSQNPRHKITKRGQNVTFRCDPISEHNRLYWYRQTLGQGPEFLTYFQNEAQLEKSRLLSDRFSAERPKGSFSTLEIQRTEQGDSAMYLCASSSPPPAGGRREQYFGPGTRLTVT.

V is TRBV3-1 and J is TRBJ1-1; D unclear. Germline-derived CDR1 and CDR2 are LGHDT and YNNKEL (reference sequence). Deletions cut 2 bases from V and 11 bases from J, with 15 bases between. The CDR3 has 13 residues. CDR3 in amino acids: CASSQSGRPPAFF. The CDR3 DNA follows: TGTGCCAGCAGCCAATCTGGTCGCCCCCCGGCTTTCTTT. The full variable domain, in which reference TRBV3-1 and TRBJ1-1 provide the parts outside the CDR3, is DTAVSQTPKYLVTQMGNDKSIKCEQNLGHDTMYWYKQDSKKFLKIMFSYNNKELIINETVPNRFSPKSPDKAHLNLHINSLELGDSAVYFCASSQSGRPPAFFGQGTRLTVV.

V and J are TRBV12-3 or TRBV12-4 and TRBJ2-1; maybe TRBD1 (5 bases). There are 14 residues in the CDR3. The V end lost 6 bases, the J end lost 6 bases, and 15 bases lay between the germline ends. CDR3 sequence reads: CASRSQGHPNEQFF. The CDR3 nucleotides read TGTGCCAGCAGGAGCCAGGGCCACCCCAATGAGCAGTTCTTC.

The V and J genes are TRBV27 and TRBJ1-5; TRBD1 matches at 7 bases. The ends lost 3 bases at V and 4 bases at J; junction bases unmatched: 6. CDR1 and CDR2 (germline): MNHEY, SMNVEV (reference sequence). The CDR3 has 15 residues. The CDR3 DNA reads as TGTGCCAGCAGTTTTGTACAGGGGACTAATCAGCCCCAGCATTTT. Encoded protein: CASSFVQGTNQPQHF.

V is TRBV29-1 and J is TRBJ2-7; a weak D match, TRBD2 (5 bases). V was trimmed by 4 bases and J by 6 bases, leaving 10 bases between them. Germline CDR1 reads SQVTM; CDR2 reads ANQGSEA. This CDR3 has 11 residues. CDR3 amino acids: CSVVTGFEQYF. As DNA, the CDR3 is TGCAGCGTTGTAACGGGGTTCGAGCAGTACTTC.

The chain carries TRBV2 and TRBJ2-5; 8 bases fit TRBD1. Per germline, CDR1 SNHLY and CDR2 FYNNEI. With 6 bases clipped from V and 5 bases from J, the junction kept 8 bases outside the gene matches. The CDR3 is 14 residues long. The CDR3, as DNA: TGTGCCAGCAGCAGGACAGGGTGGAGGGAGACCCAGTACTTC. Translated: CASSRTGWRETQYF.

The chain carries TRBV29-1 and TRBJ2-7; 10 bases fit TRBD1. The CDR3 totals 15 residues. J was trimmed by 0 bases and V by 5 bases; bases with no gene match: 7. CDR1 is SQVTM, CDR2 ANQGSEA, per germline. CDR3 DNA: TGCAGCGTTTCCTGGACAGGGGGAGTCTCCTACGAGCAGTACTTC. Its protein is CSVSWTGGVSYEQYF.

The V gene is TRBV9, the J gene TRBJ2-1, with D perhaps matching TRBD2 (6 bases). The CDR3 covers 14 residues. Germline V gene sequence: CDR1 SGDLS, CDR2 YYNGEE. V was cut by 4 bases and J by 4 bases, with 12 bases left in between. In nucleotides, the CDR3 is TGTGCCAGCAGCACTCACGGAGGGTACAATGAGCAGTTCTTC. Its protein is CASSTHGGYNEQFF.

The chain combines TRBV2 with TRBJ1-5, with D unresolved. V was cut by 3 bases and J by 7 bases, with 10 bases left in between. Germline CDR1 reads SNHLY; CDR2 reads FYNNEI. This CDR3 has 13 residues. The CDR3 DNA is TGTGCCAGCAGTGATTTTATTAGGCAGCCCCAGCATTTT. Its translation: CASSDFIRQPQHF. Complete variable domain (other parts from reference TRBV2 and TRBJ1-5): EPEVTQTPSHQVTQMGQEVILRCVPISNHLYFYWYRQILGQKVEFLVSFYNNEISEKSEIFDDQFSVERPDGSNFTLKIRSTKLEDSAMYFCASSDFIRQPQHFGDGTRLSIL.

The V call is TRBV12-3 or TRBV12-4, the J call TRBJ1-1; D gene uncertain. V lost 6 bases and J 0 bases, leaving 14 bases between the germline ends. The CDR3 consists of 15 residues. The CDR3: CASSLYVSVNTEAFF. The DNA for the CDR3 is TGTGCCAGCAGCCTATACGTGAGTGTGAACACTGAAGCTTTCTTT.

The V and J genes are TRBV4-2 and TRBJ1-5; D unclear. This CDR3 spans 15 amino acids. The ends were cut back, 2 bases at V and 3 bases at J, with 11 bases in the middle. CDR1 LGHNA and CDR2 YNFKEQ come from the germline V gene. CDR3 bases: TGTGCCAGCAGCCAAATTGGGGAGAACAATCAGCCCCAGCATTTT. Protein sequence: CASSQIGENNQPQHF.

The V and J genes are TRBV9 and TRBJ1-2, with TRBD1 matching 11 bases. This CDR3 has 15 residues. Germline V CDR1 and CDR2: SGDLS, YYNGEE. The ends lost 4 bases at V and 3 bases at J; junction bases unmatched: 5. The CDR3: CASSTRDRGYYGYTF. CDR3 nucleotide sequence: TGTGCCAGCAGCACCCGGGACAGGGGGTACTATGGCTACACCTTC.

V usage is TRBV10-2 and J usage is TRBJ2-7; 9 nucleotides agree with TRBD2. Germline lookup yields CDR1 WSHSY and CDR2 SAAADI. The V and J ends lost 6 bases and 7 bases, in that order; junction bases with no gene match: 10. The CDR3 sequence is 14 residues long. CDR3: CASRTTSGHGEQYF. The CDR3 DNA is TGCGCCAGCAGAACTACTAGCGGGCACGGGGAGCAGTACTTC.

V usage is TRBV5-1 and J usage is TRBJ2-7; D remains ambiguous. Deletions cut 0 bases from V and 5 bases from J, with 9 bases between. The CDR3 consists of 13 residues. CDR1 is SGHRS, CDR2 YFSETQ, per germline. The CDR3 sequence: CASSLDGAHEQYF. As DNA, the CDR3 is TGCGCCAGCAGCTTGGACGGAGCCCACGAGCAGTACTTC. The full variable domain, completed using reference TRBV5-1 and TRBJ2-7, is KAGVTQTPRYLIKTRGQQVTLSCSPISGHRSVSWYQQTPGQGLQFLFEYFSETQRNKGNFPGRFSGRQFSNSRSEMNVSTLELGDSALYLCASSLDGAHEQYFGPGTRLTVT.

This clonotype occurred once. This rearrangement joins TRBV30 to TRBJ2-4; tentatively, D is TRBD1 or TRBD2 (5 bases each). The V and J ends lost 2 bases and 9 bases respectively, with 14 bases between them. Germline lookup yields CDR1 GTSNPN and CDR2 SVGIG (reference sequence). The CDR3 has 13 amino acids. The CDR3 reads CAWSRAGDRIQYF. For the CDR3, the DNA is TGTGCCTGGAGTCGGGCCGGGGACCGCATTCAGTACTTC.

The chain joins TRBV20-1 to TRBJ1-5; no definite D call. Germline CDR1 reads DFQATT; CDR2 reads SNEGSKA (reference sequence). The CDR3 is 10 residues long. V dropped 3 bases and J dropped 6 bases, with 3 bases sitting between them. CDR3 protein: CSASLQPQHF. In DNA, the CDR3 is TGCAGTGCTAGTCTTCAGCCCCAGCATTTT.

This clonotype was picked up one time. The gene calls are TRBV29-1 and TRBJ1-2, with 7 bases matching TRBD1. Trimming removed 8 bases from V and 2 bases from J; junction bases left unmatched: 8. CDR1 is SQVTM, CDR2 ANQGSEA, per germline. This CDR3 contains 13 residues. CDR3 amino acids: CSTSRDSNYGYTF. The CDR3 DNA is TGCAGCACGTCCCGGGACAGCAACTATGGCTACACCTTC.

The CDR3 sequence: CSAAWTGGGTDTQYF. CDR3 DNA sequence: TGCAGTGCAGCCTGGACAGGGGGCGGGACAGATACGCAGTATTTT. The rearrangement uses TRBV20-1 and TRBJ2-3; TRBD1 aligns across 11 bases. With V trimmed by 6 bases and J by 3 bases, 8 bases remained unmatched. CDR3 length: 15 amino acids. CDR1 and CDR2 from the germline V gene are DFQATT and SNEGSKA (reference sequence).

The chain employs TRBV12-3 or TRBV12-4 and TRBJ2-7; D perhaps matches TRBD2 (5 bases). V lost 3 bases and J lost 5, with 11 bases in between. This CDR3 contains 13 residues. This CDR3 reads CASSFRGSNEQYF. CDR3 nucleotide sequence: TGTGCCAGCAGTTTCCGTGGGAGCAACGAGCAGTACTTC.

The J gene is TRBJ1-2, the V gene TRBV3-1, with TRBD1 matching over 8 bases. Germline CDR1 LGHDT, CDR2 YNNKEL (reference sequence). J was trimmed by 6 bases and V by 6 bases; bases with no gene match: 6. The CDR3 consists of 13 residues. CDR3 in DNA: TGTGCCAGCAGACGAACAGGGGGACATGGCTACACCTTC. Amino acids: CASRRTGGHGYTF. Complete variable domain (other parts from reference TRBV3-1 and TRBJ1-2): DTAVSQTPKYLVTQMGNDKSIKCEQNLGHDTMYWYKQDSKKFLKIMFSYNNKELIINETVPNRFSPKSPDKAHLNLHINSLELGDSAVYFCASRRTGGHGYTFGSGTRLTVV.

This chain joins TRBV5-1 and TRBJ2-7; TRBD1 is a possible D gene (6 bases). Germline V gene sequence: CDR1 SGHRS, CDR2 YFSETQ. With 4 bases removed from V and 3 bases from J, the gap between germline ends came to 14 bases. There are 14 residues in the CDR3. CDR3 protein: CASSLKGVNYEQYF. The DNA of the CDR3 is TGCGCCAGCAGCCTGAAGGGGGTTAACTACGAGCAGTACTTC.

The CDR3 region has the DNA TGTGCCAGCAGTGCCGGCACTTACCAAGAGACCCAGTACTTC. Its protein is CASSAGTYQETQYF. The V call is TRBV2, the J call TRBJ2-5, with D unresolved. The CDR3 has 14 residues. In germline, CDR1 is SNHLY, CDR2 FYNNEI. Trimming took 4 bases from V and 0 from J, leaving 9 bases between them. The variable domain in full, with the rest retrieved from reference TRBV2 and TRBJ2-5, is EPEVTQTPSHQVTQMGQEVILRCVPISNHLYFYWYRQILGQKVEFLVSFYNNEISEKSEIFDDQFSVERPDGSNFTLKIRSTKLEDSAMYFCASSAGTYQETQYFGPGTRLLVL.

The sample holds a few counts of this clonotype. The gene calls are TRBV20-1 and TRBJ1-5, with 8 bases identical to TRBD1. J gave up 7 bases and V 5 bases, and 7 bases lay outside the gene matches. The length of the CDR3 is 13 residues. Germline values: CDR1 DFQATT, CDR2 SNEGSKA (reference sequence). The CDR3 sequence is CSAATGGGQPQHF. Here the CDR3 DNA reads TGCAGTGCTGCCACAGGGGGAGGGCAGCCCCAGCATTTT.

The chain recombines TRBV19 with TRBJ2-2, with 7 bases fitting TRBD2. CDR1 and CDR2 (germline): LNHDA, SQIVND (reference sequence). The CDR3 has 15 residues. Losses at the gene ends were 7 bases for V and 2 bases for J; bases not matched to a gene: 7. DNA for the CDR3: TGTGCCAGTAAATTGGGCGGGAGCAACACCGGGGAGCTGTTTTTT. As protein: CASKLGGSNTGELFF.